This T cell receptor beta chain was observed in a study of T cells in Graves' hyperthyroidism and ophthalmopathy. Study-wide points: Blood also carried most thyroid clonotypes expanded above 0.001.

Used for diagnoses were clinical symptoms, serum thyroxine and TRAb, thyroid ultrasound and orbital computed tomography. This clonotype has at least ten counts. What it recognizes is unknown. Regions amplified from RNA transcripts were the TCR beta CDR3 regions. HTBI primers were employed in a first-round RT-PCR of the TCR CDR3. TCRdb ran MiXCR on the multiplex PCR reads and lists one entry per CDR3 protein. The sample holds around 660,000 distinct CDR3 sequences, nearly 45% seen once. V lost 4 bases to trimming and J lost 1 base, with 16 bases between them. Germline loops: CDR1 SNHLY, CDR2 FYNNEI. CDR3 length: 16 amino acids.

This clonotype originated in an adult man with Graves' disease, either hyperthyroidism or ophthalmopathy (not recorded which). The V gene is TRBV2, the J gene TRBJ1-2, with D maybe TRBD1 (6 bases). The sequenced material came from peripheral blood or thyroid tissue (not recorded which). CDR3 nucleotide sequence: TGTGCCAGCAGTGCCTTAAGGCAACAGGGTAACTATGGCTACACCTTC. Translating gives CASSALRQQGNYGYTF.